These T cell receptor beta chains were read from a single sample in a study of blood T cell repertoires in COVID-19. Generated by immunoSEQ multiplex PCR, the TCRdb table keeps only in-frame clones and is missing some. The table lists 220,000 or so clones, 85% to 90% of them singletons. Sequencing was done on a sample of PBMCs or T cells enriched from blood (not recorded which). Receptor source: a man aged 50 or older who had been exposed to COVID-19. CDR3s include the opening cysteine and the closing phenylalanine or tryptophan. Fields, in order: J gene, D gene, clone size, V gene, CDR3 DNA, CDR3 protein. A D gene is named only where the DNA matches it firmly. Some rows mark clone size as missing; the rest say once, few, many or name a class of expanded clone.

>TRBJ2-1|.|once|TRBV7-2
TGTGCCAGCAGCTCACTAAACAGGGCCTACAATGAGCAGTTCTTC
CASSSLNRAYNEQFF
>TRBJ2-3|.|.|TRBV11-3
TGTGCCAGCAGCACAGGGTTACCCACAGATACGCAGTATTTT
CASSTGLPTDTQYF
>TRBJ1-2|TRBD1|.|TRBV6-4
TGTGCCAGCAGTGAGTTCGGGACAGTCTACACCTTC
CASSEFGTVYTF
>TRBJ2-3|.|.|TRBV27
TGTGCCAGCAGTTCATCCCGAGGGACATTTACCGATACGCAGTATTTT
CASSSSRGTFTDTQYF
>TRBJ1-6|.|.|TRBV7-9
TGTGCCAGCAGCTTAGCTCGGCAGGGGTATTCACCCCTCCACTTT
CASSLARQGYSPLHF
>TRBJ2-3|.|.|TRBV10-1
TGCGCCAGCTCGCCGGGACTCCCGGCAGATACGCAGTATTTT
CASSPGLPADTQYF
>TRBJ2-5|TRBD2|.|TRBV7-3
TGTGCCAGCAGCTGGACTAGCGCCGAAGAGACCCAGTACTTC
CASSWTSAEETQYF
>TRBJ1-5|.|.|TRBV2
TGTGCCAGCAGTGACCCCCGCAGCGCGAATTTTGGCAATCAGCCCCAGCATTTT
CASSDPRSANFGNQPQHF
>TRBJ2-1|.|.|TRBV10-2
TGCGCCACCAGGGACTTGAGCTCCTACAATGAGCAGTTCTTC
CATRDLSSYNEQFF
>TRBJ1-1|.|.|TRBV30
TGTGCCTGGAGTGGCACAGGGAACACTGAAGCTTTCTTT
CAWSGTGNTEAFF
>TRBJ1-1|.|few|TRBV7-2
TGTGCCAGCAGCTTGAATGCGGAAACTGAAGCTTTCTTT
CASSLNAETEAFF
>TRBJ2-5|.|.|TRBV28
TGTGCCAGCAGGCCCAGGGGGGCGCGATGGGAAGAGACCCAGTACTTC
CASRPRGARWEETQYF
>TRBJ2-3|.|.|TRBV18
TGTGCCAGCTCACCGATGCAGGGAGATACGCAGTATTTT
CASSPMQGDTQYF
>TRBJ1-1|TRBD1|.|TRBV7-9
TGTGCCAGCAGCTTAACGGGAGGGGGCGAAGCTTTCTTT
CASSLTGGGEAFF
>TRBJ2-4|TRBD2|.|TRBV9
TGTGCCAGCAGCGTAGATTATAGGGGAGGGAACATTCAGTACTTC
CASSVDYRGGNIQYF
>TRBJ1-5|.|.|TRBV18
TGTGCCAGCTCACCCAACCGGGAGGGGAGATTGAGCAATCAGCCCCAGCATTTT
CASSPNREGRLSNQPQHF
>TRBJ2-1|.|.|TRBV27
TGTGCCAGCAGTTTTATACTCGCATACAATGAGCAGTTCTTC
CASSFILAYNEQFF
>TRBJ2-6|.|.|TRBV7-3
TGTGCCAGCAGTTACCGCTCGGTGGCGAGCCGGACAACCCTTGAGGGGGCCAACGTCCTGACTTTC
CASSYRSVASRTTLEGANVLTF
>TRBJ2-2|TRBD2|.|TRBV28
TGTGCCAGCAGTTTATGGTTGAGCGGGAGGACCGGGGAGCTGTTTTTT
CASSLWLSGRTGELFF
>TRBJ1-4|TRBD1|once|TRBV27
TGTGCCAGCAGTCCCGACACCTTCAGGGGGCGACATGAAAAACTGTTTTTT
CASSPDTFRGRHEKLFF
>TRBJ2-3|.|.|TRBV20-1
TGCAGTGCTAGTAAGGGGACCCGGGAGACAGATACGCAGTATTTT
CSASKGTRETDTQYF
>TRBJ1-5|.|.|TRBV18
TGTGCCAGCCAAGGTACGGGAGCCCTTAGCAATCAGCCCCAGCATTTT
CASQGTGALSNQPQHF
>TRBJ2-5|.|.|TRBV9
TGTGCCAGCAGCGTTGGCGGGGAGACCCAGTACTTC
CASSVGGETQYF
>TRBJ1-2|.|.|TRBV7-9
TGTGCCAGCAGCTTAGAAGTGGGGCAAGGCTACACCTTC
CASSLEVGQGYTF
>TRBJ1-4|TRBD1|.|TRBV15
TGTGCCACCAGCAGAGATCAGTCGTACAGGGGGGCAACTAATGAAAAACTGTTTTTT
CATSRDQSYRGATNEKLFF
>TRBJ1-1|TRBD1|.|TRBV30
TGTGCCTGGAGTCGGGGACAGGGGGCCGTAGAGGCTTTCTTT
CAWSRGQGAVEAFF
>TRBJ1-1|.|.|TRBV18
TGTGCCAGCTCACCACCTTCTCTCCAGTGGGGCCCTGAAGCTTTCTTT
CASSPPSLQWGPEAFF
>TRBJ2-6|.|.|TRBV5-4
TGTGCCAGCAGCTTGCCAGGGCTCGGGGCCAACGTCCTGACTTTC
CASSLPGLGANVLTF
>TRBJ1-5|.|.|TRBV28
TGTGCCAGCAGTTCCCGCCGGGAGGGACAGCCCCAGCATTTT
CASSSRREGQPQHF
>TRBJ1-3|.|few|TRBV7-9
TGTGCCAGCAGCCAGACAGGATACTCTGGAAACACCATATATTTT
CASSQTGYSGNTIYF
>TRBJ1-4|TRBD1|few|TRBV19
TGTGCCAGTAGTATGTTTCCGGGACAGCGAAATGAAAAACTGTTTTTT
CASSMFPGQRNEKLFF
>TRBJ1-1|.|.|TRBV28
TGTGCCAGCAGTTCGCTTCGACAGATCACTGAAGCTTTCTTT
CASSSLRQITEAFF
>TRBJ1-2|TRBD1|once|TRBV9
TGTGCCAGCAGCGCTGACCGGGACAGGTCCAGTGAAGGCTACACCTTC
CASSADRDRSSEGYTF
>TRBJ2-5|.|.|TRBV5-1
TGCGCCAGCAGCTTGGTGGAGATCCAAGAGACCCAGTACTTC
CASSLVEIQETQYF
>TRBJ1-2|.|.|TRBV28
TGTGCCAGCGGGGGCGGCTACACCTTC
CASGGGYTF
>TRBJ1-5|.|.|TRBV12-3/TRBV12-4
TGTGCCAGCAGCCGCATAGAGCAGCCCCAGCATTTT
CASSRIEQPQHF
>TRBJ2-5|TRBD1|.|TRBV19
TGTGCCAGTAGTATGAAGGGCGACAGGGCCTCCCAAGAGACCCAGTACTTC
CASSMKGDRASQETQYF
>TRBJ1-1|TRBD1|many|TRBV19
TGTGCCAGTAGTATATCTGGACAGGGAGTGATTGAAGCTTTCTTT
CASSISGQGVIEAFF
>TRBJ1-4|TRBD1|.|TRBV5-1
TGCGCCAGCAGCTTGGGACCCGACAGGGGGTCTGAAAAACTGTTTTTT
CASSLGPDRGSEKLFF
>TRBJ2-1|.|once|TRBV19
TGTGCCAGTAGTATAGCGCGGGCCCACAATGAGCAGTTCTTC
CASSIARAHNEQFF
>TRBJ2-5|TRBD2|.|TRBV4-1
TGCGCCAGCAGCCCGGGGACTAGCGGGGCGGAGACCCAGTACTTC
CASSPGTSGAETQYF
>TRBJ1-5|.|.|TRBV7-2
TGTGCCAGCAGCTTACAGGGAGGTTGGCAGCCCCAGCATTTT
CASSLQGGWQPQHF
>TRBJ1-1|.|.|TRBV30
TGTGCCTGGAGTGTACAGGGAAACAGGGCTTTCTTT
CAWSVQGNRAFF
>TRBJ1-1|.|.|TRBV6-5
TGTGCCAGCCTCAGGGAGGAGGGCACTGAAGCTTTCTTT
CASLREEGTEAFF
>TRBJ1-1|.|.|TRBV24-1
TGTGCCACCAGTGATTTGAACAGGGATGTTTTCTTT
CATSDLNRDVFF
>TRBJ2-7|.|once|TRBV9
TGTGCCAGCAGCGTAGGACAGAGCTCCTACGAGCAGTACTTC
CASSVGQSSYEQYF
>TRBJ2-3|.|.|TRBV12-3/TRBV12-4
TGTGCCAGCGGTCGAAACGGGGAGGTTACGCAGTATTTT
CASGRNGEVTQYF
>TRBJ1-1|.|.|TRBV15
TGTGCCACCAGCAGAGATATGGGCGGGGGACTAACTGAAGCTTTCTTT
CATSRDMGGGLTEAFF
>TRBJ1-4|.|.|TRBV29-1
TGCAGCGTTGAAGATTTTTTCGCGCCGGGGAGGGAGCCGTTGACTAATGAAAAACTGTTTTTT
CSVEDFFAPGREPLTNEKLFF
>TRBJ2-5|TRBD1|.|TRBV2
TGTGCCAGCAGTTCCACGACAGGGGTGGGAGAGACCCAGTACTTC
CASSSTTGVGETQYF
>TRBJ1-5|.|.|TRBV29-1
TGCAGCGTTGGGGGGCACGAGGAGCAGCCCCAGCATTTT
CSVGGHEEQPQHF
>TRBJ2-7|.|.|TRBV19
TGTGCCAGTAGTATACGTTCAAGTCGCAACAATTACGAGCAGTACTTC
CASSIRSSRNNYEQYF
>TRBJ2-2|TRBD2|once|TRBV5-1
TGCGCCAGCCGGACTAGCGGGAACTCCGGGGAGCTGTTTTTT
CASRTSGNSGELFF
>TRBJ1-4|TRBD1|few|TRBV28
TGTGCCAGCAGTTTATTGGCGGAGACAGGGGCAGATGAAAAACTGTTTTTT
CASSLLAETGADEKLFF
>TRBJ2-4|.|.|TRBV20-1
TGCAGTGCTAGAGGTAGCATTCAGTACTTC
CSARGSIQYF
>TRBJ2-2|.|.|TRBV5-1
TGCGCCAGCAGCTCGGGAGTCGGGTCCGCCGGGGAGCTGTTTTTT
CASSSGVGSAGELFF
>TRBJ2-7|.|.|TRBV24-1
TGTGCCACCAGTGATGGGACTGGACCCTACGAGCAGTACTTC
CATSDGTGPYEQYF